This T cell receptor (beta chain) was recorded in a study of blood T cells in healthy people across ages. This clonotype was detected a few times. Between the trimmed V and J ends, which lost 2 bases and 5 bases, there was a span of 3 bases. The germline V gene has CDR1 LGHNT and CDR2 FRNRAP. The CDR3 is 11 residues long. With a J-beta primer mix and a sample-barcoded 5' primer, a second PCR ran about 6 to 11 cycles. TCRdb reprocessed the 5' RACE reads with MiXCR, giving one entry per CDR3 protein. The sample consists of a few hundred thousand distinct CDR3 sequences, about 55% of them appearing once.

The TCR sequence derives from a man aged 60 to 69 in good health. Sequencing was carried out using blood. J is TRBJ2-5 and V is TRBV12-5; D is unresolved. The CDR3 DNA sequence: TGTGCTAGTGGTTTGCTCGAGACCCAGTACTTC. Its translation is CASGLLETQYF. Looking up the rest from reference TRBV12-5 and TRBJ2-5 gives the full variable domain: DARVTQTPRHKVTEMGQEVTMRCQPILGHNTVFWYRQTMMQGLELLAYFRNRAPLDDSGMPKDRFSAEMPDATLATLKIQPSEPRDSAVYFCASGLLETQYFGPGTRLLVL.